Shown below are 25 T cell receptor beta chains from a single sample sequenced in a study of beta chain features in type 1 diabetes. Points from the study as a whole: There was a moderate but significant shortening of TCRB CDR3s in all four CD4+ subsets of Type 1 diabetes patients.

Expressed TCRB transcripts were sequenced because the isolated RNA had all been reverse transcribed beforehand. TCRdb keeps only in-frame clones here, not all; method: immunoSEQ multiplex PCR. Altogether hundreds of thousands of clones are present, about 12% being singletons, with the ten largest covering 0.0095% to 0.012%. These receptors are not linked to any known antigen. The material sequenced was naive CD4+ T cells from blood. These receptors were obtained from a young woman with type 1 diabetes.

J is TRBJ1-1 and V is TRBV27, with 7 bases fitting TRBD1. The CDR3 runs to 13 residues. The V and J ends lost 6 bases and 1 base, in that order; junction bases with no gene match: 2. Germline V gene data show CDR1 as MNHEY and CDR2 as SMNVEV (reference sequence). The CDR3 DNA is TGTGCCAGCAGCGACAGGGAGAACACTGAAGCTTTCTTT. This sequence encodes CASSDRENTEAFF.

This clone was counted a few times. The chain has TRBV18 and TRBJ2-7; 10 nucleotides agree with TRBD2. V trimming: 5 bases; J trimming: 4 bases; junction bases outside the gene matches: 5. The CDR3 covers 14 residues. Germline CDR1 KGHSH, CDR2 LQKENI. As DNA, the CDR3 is TGTGCCAGCTCAGCTAGCGGGAGTGGGTACGAGCAGTACTTC. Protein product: CASSASGSGYEQYF.

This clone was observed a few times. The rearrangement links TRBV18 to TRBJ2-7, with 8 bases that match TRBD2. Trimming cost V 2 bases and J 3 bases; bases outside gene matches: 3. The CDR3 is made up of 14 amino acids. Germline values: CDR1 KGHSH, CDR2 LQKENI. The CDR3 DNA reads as TGTGCCAGCTCACCAAGTAGCGGGAACTACGAGCAGTACTTC. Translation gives CASSPSSGNYEQYF.

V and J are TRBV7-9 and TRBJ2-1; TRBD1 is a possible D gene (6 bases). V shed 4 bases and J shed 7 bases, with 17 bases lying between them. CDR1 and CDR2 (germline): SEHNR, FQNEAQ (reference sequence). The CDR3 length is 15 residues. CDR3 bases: TGTGCCAGCAGCTGGGGTGGGACACGGGAAAATGAGCAGTTCTTC. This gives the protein CASSWGGTRENEQFF.

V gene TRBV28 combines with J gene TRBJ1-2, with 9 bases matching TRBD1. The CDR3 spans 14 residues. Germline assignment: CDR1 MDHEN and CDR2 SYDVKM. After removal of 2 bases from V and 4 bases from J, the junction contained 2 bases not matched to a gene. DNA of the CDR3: TGTGCCAGCAGTTTAGCGGACAGGGGCTATGGCTACACCTTC. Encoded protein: CASSLADRGYGYTF.

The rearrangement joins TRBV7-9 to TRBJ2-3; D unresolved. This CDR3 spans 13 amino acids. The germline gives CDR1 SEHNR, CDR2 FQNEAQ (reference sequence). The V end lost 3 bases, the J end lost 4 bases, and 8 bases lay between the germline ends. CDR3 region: CASSFSAADTQYF. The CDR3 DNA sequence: TGTGCCAGCAGCTTCTCTGCGGCAGATACGCAGTATTTT.

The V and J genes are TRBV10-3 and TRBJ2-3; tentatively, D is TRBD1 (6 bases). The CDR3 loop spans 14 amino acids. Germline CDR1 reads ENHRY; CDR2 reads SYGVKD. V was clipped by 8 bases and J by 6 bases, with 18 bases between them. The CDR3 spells CAIGRQGISDTQYF. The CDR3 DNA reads TGTGCCATCGGACGCCAGGGGATATCGGATACGCAGTATTTT.

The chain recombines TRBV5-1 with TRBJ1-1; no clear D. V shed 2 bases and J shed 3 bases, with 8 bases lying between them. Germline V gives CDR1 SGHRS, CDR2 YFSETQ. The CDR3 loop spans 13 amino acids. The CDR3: CASSFRADTEAFF. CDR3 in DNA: TGCGCCAGCAGCTTCAGAGCGGACACTGAAGCTTTCTTT.

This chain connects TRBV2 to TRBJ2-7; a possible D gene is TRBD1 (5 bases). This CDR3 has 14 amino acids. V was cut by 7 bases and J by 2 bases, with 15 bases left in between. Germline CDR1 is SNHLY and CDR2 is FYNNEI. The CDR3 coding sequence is TGTGCCAGCACCCCTACGGACACCCCCTACGAGCAGTACTTC. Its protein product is CASTPTDTPYEQYF.

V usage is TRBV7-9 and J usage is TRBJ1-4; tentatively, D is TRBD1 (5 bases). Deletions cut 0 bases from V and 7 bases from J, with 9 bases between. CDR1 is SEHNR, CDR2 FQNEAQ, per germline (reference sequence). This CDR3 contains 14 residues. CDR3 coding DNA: TGTGCCAGCAGCTTAGCGGGACTTGGTGAAAAACTGTTTTTT. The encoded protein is CASSLAGLGEKLFF. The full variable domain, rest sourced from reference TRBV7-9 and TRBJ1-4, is DTGVSQNPRHKITKRGQNVTFRCDPISEHNRLYWYRQTLGQGPEFLTYFQNEAQLEKSRLLSDRFSAERPKGSFSTLEIQRTEQGDSAMYLCASSLAGLGEKLFFGSGTQLSVL.

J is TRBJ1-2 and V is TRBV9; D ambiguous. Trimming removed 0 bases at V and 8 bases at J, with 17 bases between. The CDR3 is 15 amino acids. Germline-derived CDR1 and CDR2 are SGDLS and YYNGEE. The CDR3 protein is CASSVALEAAWGYTF. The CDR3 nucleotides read TGTGCCAGCAGCGTAGCCCTAGAGGCTGCATGGGGCTACACCTTC.

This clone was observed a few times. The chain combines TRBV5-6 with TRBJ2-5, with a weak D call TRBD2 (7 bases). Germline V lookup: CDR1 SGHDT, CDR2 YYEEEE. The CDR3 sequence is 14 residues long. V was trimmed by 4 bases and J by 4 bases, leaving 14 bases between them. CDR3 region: CASSDRRGGETQYF. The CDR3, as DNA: TGTGCCAGCAGCGACAGAAGGGGGGGAGAGACCCAGTACTTC.

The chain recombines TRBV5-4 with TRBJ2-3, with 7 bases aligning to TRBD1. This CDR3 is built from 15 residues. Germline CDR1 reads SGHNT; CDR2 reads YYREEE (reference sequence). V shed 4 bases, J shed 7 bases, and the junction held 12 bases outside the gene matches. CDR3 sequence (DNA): TGTGCCAGCAGCCTGGGACAGCCAGCCTACAATACGCAGTATTTT. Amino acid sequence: CASSLGQPAYNTQYF. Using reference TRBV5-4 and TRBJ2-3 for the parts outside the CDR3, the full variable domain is ETGVTQSPTHLIKTRGQQVTLRCSSQSGHNTVSWYQQALGQGPQFIFQYYREEENGRGNFPPRFSGLQFPNYSSELNVNALELDDSALYLCASSLGQPAYNTQYFGPGTRLTVL.

CDR3 amino acids: CAWRQSYEQYF. The CDR3 nucleotides read TGTGCCTGGAGGCAGTCCTACGAGCAGTACTTC. The chain joins TRBV30 to TRBJ2-7; no clear D gene. The CDR3 spans 11 residues. V was shortened by 3 bases and J by 1 base, with 4 bases between the two germline ends. Germline CDR1 and CDR2: GTSNPN and SVGIG (reference sequence).

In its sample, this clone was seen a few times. This CDR3 reads CASSYGTSKNNEQFF. CDR3 coding DNA: TGCGCCAGCAGCTACGGGACTAGCAAAAACAATGAGCAGTTCTTC. The genes are TRBV5-1 and TRBJ2-1, with 9 bases fitting TRBD2. CDR3 length: 15 amino acids. The J segment lost 5 bases and the V segment lost 3 bases, leaving 6 bases of the junction unmatched. Per the germline V gene, CDR1 is SGHRS and CDR2 is YFSETQ.

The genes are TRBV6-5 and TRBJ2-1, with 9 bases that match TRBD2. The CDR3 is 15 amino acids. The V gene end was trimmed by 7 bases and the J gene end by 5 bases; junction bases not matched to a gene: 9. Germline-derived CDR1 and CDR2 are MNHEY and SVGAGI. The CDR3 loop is CASKEAGGYNNEQFF. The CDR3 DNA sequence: TGTGCCAGCAAGGAGGCGGGAGGGTACAACAATGAGCAGTTCTTC.

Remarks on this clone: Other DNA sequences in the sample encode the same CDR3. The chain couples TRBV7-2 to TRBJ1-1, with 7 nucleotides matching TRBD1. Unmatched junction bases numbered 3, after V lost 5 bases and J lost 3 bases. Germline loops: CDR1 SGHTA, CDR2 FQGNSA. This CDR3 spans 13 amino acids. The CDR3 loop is CASSPQGDTEAFF. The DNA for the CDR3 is TGTGCCAGCAGCCCGCAGGGGGACACTGAAGCTTTCTTT.

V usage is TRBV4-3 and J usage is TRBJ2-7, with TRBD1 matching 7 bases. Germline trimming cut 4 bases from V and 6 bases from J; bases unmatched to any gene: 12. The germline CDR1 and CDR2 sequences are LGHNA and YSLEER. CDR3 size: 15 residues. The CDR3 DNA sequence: TGCGCCAGCAGCCGCACACAGGGGATTGTAGGCGAGCAGTACTTC. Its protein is CASSRTQGIVGEQYF.

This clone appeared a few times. CDR3 DNA: TGCGCCAGCAGGCGGGGGGGGTATGAGCAGTTCTTC. Translated: CASRRGGYEQFF. The V call is TRBV5-1, the J call TRBJ2-1; 9 bases fit TRBD2. The germline CDR1 and CDR2 sequences are SGHRS and YFSETQ. The CDR3 runs 12 residues. V gave up 5 bases and J gave up 8 bases; unmatched junction bases: 2.

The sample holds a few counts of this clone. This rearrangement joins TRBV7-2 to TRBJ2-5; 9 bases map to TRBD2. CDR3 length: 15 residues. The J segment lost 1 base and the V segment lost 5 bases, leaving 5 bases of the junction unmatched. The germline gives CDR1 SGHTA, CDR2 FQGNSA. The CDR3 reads CASSPLRGGQETQYF. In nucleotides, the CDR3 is TGTGCCAGCAGCCCATTGCGGGGGGGCCAAGAGACCCAGTACTTC.

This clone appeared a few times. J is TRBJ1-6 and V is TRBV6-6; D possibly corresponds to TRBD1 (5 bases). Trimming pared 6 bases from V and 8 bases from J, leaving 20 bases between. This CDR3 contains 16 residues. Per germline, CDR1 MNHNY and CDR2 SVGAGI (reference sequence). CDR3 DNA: TGTGCCAGCAGCAAGGTTCCAGGGTATCGGGATTCACCCCTCCACTTT. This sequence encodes CASSKVPGYRDSPLHF.

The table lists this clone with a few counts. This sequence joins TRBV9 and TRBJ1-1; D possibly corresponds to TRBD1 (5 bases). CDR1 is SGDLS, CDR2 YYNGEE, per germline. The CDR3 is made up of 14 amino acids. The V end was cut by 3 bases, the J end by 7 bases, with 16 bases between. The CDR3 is CASSAGGLQSEAFF. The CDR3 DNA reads TGTGCCAGCAGCGCCGGGGGTTTACAGAGTGAAGCTTTCTTT.

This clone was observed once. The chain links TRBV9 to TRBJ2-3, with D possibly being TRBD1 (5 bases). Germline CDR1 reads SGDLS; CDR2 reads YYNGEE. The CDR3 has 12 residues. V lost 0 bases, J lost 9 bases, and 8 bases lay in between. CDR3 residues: CASSVGQQTQYF. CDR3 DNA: TGTGCCAGCAGCGTAGGACAGCAAACGCAGTATTTT.

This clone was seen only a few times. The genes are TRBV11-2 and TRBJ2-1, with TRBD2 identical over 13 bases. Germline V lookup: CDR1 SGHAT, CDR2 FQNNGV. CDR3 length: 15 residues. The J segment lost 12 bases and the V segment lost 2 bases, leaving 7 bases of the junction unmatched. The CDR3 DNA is TGTGCCAGCAGCTTACCCGCGGGACTAGCGGGATGGCAGTTCTTC. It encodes CASSLPAGLAGWQFF.

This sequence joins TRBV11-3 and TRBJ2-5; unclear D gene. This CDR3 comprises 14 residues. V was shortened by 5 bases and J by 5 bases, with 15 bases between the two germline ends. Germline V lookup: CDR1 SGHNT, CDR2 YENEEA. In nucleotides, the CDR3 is TGTGCCAGCAGCCGAGAGTGGCAACAGGAGACCCAGTACTTC. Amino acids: CASSREWQQETQYF.